The rows below give T cell receptor beta chains drawn from one sample of a study of TIL therapy for anti-PD-1-resistant metastatic lung cancer. Profiling relied on immunoSEQ multiplex PCR, and the TCRdb table lists in-frame clones only, not all of them. The table has approximately 11,000 clones, 58% seen once. Sequences were derived from tumor tissue, sampled at baseline. Source of these receptors: a person aged 25-85 years with non-small cell lung cancer. Both conserved end residues are part of each CDR3. The D gene is left open where the match is weak. Expanded clones get a size class; other rows say once, few or many, or leave the size out.

d_gene | abundance | j_gene | v_gene | CDR3aa | CDR3nt
NA | medium-sized | TRBJ2-6 | TRBV2 | CASSDQSSGANVLTF | TGTGCCAGCAGCGATCAGAGCTCTGGGGCCAACGTCCTGACTTTC
TRBD1 | NA | TRBJ1-1 | TRBV12-3/TRBV12-4 | CASRGQTNTEAFF | TGTGCCAGCAGGGGACAGACGAACACTGAAGCTTTCTTT
TRBD1 | few | TRBJ1-1 | TRBV7-9 | CASSPQTGGTEAFF | TGTGCCAGCAGTCCGCAGACAGGGGGTACTGAAGCTTTCTTT
NA | NA | TRBJ2-1 | TRBV29-1 | CSVEGSLDGEQFF | TGCAGCGTTGAAGGTAGTCTAGATGGTGAGCAGTTCTTC
NA | NA | TRBJ1-1 | TRBV20-1 | CSARDEGVFF | TGCAGTGCTAGAGATGAGGGGGTCTTCTTT
NA | NA | TRBJ1-1 | TRBV4-1 | CASSPGNTEAFF | TGCGCCAGCAGCCCGGGGAACACTGAAGCTTTCTTT
NA | NA | TRBJ2-3 | TRBV5-4 | CASSFLHGGDTQYF | TGTGCCAGCAGCTTTTTGCACGGTGGAGATACGCAGTATTTT
TRBD2 | NA | TRBJ2-3 | TRBV6-5 | CASTLLAGADTQYF | TGTGCCAGCACCCTACTAGCGGGGGCGGATACGCAGTATTTT
NA | few | TRBJ1-2 | TRBV27 | CASSSGTPNYGYTF | TGTGCCAGCAGTTCCGGGACACCTAACTATGGCTACACCTTC
TRBD1 | medium-sized | TRBJ1-2 | TRBV19 | CASSTRDRVGGYTF | TGTGCCAGTAGTACCCGGGACAGGGTAGGAGGCTACACCTTC
NA | NA | TRBJ2-3 | TRBV11-1 | CASSSRTPTDTQYF | TGTGCCAGCAGCTCCCGGACTCCCACAGATACGCAGTATTTT
NA | NA | TRBJ2-3 | TRBV6-5 | CASSYSKQTDTQYF | TGTGCCAGCAGTTACTCAAAACAGACAGATACGCAGTATTTT
NA | NA | TRBJ2-1 | TRBV7-3 | CASKSILGEQFF | TGTGCCAGCAAATCCATATTGGGTGAGCAGTTCTTC
NA | few | TRBJ1-1 | TRBV19 | CASSIDRVPEAFF | TGTGCCAGTAGTATAGATCGAGTCCCTGAAGCTTTCTTT
NA | few | TRBJ1-2 | TRBV27 | CASSPQQGGYTF | TGTGCCAGCAGTCCCCAACAGGGTGGCTACACCTTC
NA | once | TRBJ1-3 | TRBV5-1 | CASSPEVRSGNTIYF | TGCGCCAGCAGCCCTGAAGTACGCTCTGGAAACACCATATATTTT
TRBD1 | few | TRBJ2-5 | TRBV7-8 | CASSLSSSTGQETQYF | TGTGCCAGCAGCCTATCCTCATCGACAGGGCAAGAGACCCAGTACTTC
NA | NA | TRBJ2-7 | TRBV30 | CAWSLGSAYEQYF | TGTGCCTGGAGCTTAGGCAGTGCCTACGAGCAGTACTTC
NA | few | TRBJ2-1 | TRBV12-3/TRBV12-4 | CASNLEGRNEQFF | TGTGCCAGCAATTTGGAGGGGCGCAATGAGCAGTTCTTC
NA | NA | TRBJ1-6 | TRBV7-9 | CASSLNLNSPLHF | TGTGCCAGCAGTCTCAACCTTAATTCACCCCTCCACTTT
NA | few | TRBJ2-1 | TRBV2 | CASSALKAVGEQFF | TGTGCCAGCAGTGCCCTCAAAGCGGTTGGTGAGCAGTTCTTC
NA | NA | TRBJ2-1 | TRBV15 | CATSGDNEQFF | TGTGCCACCAGCGGAGACAATGAGCAGTTCTTC
TRBD1 | few | TRBJ1-2 | TRBV5-1 | CASSAGQGYGYTF | TGCGCCAGCAGCGCGGGACAGGGGTATGGCTACACCTTC
NA | NA | TRBJ2-1 | TRBV4-1 | CASSQDYNEQFF | TGCGCCAGCAGCCAAGACTACAATGAGCAGTTCTTC
NA | NA | TRBJ1-2 | TRBV30 | CAWSVDWGHYGYTF | TGTGCCTGGAGTGTGGATTGGGGGCACTATGGCTACACCTTC
NA | NA | TRBJ1-1 | TRBV2 | CASMSWASNTEAFF | TGTGCCAGCATGAGTTGGGCGTCGAACACTGAAGCTTTCTTT
TRBD2 | NA | TRBJ2-2 | TRBV27 | CASSLAGAPTGELFF | TGTGCCAGCAGCCTAGCGGGAGCCCCCACCGGGGAGCTGTTTTTT
TRBD2 | once | TRBJ2-5 | TRBV7-2 | CASSLSGTGTQYF | TGTGCCAGCAGCTTAAGCGGGACTGGAACCCAGTACTTC
NA | NA | TRBJ1-5 | TRBV3-1/TRBV3-2 | CAGRRDPSNQPQHF | TGTGCAGGGAGGAGGGACCCTAGCAATCAGCCCCAGCATTTT
TRBD1 | once | TRBJ2-4 | TRBV28 | CASSSQGDLLAKNIQYF | TGTGCCAGCAGTTCCCAGGGGGACCTGCTAGCCAAAAACATTCAGTACTTC
NA | NA | TRBJ2-3 | TRBV27 | CASSSVAELQYF | TGTGCCAGCAGTTCCGTAGCGGAGTTACAGTATTTT
NA | NA | TRBJ2-2 | TRBV6-2/TRBV6-3 | CASSYGGTHNTGELFF | TGTGCCAGCAGTTACGGTGGGACCCATAACACCGGGGAGCTGTTTTTT
TRBD1 | few | TRBJ1-1 | TRBV2 | CASSEIPQRDRGNTEAFF | TGTGCCAGCAGTGAAATTCCCCAGCGGGACAGGGGAAACACTGAAGCTTTCTTT
TRBD1 | NA | TRBJ2-5 | TRBV30 | CAWSVPAGGSQETQYF | TGTGCCTGGAGTGTACCTGCAGGGGGCTCCCAAGAGACCCAGTACTTC
TRBD1 | NA | TRBJ2-2 | TRBV7-9 | CASSPRTGTGELFF | TGTGCCAGCAGCCCACGGACAGGGACCGGGGAGCTGTTTTTT
TRBD1 | NA | TRBJ1-6 | TRBV5-5 | CASSNAGTGGKAYLHF | TGTGCCAGCAGCAATGCCGGGACAGGGGGTAAGGCCTACCTCCACTTT
NA | few | TRBJ1-1 | TRBV7-2 | CASSLASRDGTEAFF | TGTGCCAGCAGCTTAGCTTCCCGGGATGGCACTGAAGCTTTCTTT
TRBD2 | few | TRBJ2-1 | TRBV5-5 | CASSFRLAGASSSYNEQFF | TGTGCCAGCAGCTTCCGACTAGCGGGGGCCTCGAGCTCCTACAATGAGCAGTTCTTC
NA | few | TRBJ2-2 | TRBV3-1/TRBV3-2 | CASSQDQPPRDGELFF | TGTGCCAGCAGCCAAGATCAGCCCCCGAGGGACGGGGAGCTGTTTTTT
NA | medium-sized | TRBJ1-2 | TRBV12-5 | CASGLVGPSYGYTF | TGTGCTAGTGGTTTGGTGGGACCGAGCTATGGCTACACCTTC
NA | medium-sized | TRBJ1-1 | TRBV30 | CAWSLTGTEAFF | TGTGCCTGGAGTCTTACAGGCACTGAAGCTTTCTTT
NA | NA | TRBJ2-3 | TRBV6-6 | CTSSQRDATDTQYF | TGTACCAGCAGTCAACGGGACGCCACAGATACGCAGTATTTT
NA | NA | TRBJ2-1 | TRBV18 | CASSPPQGGRLLYNEQFF | TGTGCCAGCTCACCACCTCAAGGAGGGCGACTCCTCTACAATGAGCAGTTCTTC
NA | NA | TRBJ2-6 | TRBV19 | CASSIAEDGANVLTF | TGTGCCAGTAGTATAGCTGAGGATGGGGCCAACGTCCTGACTTTC
TRBD2 | NA | TRBJ2-5 | TRBV28 | CASSFYSGLRETQYF | TGTGCCAGCAGTTTTTATAGCGGGTTGAGGGAGACCCAGTACTTC
NA | NA | TRBJ2-1 | TRBV5-1 | CASSLVALGSYNEQFF | TGCGCCAGCAGCTTGGTGGCCCTAGGTTCCTACAATGAGCAGTTCTTC
NA | NA | TRBJ2-3 | TRBV2 | CASYRSASTDTQYF | TGTGCCAGCTATAGGTCAGCTAGCACAGATACGCAGTATTTT